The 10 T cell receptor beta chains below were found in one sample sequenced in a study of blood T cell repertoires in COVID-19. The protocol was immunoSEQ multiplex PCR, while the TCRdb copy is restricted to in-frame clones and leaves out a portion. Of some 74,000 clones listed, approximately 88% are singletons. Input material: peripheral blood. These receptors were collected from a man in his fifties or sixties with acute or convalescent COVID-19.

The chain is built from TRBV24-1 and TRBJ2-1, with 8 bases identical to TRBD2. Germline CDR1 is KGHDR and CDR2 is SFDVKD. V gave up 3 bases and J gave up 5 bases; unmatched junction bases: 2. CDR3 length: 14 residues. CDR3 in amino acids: CATSDERGNNEQFF. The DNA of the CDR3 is TGTGCCACCAGTGATGAGCGGGGGAACAATGAGCAGTTCTTC.

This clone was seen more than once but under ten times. The DNA of the CDR3 is TGCAGTGCTAGTTCGACAGTGCAAGAGACCCAGTACTTC. Translation gives CSASSTVQETQYF. This sequence joins TRBV20-1 and TRBJ2-5; D might be TRBD1 (5 bases). Germline V gives CDR1 DFQATT, CDR2 SNEGSKA (reference sequence). This CDR3 spans 13 amino acids. V lost 3 bases and J 2 bases, leaving 10 bases between the germline ends.

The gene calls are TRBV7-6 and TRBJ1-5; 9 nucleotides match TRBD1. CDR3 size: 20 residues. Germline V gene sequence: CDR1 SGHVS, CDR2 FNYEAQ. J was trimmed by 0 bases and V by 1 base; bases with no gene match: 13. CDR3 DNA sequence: TGTGCCAGCAGCTTAGTCTGGAGGGACAGGGTTTCCTATAGCAATCAGCCCCAGCATTTT. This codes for CASSLVWRDRVSYSNQPQHF.

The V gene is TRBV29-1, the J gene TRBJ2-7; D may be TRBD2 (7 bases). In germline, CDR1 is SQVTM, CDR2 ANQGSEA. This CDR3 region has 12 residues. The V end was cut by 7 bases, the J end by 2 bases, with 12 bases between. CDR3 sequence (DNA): TGCAGCGGGGGGGGGACACCCTACGAGCAGTACTTC. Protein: CSGGGTPYEQYF.

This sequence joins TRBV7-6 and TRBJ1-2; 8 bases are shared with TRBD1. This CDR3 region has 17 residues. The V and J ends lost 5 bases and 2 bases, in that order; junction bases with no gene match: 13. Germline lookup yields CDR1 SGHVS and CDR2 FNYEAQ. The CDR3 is CASSPYGRDRMNYGYTF. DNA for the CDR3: TGTGCCAGCAGCCCGTATGGCCGGGACAGGATGAACTATGGCTACACCTTC.

The CDR3 nucleotides are TGTGCCAGTAGTATAGGACGGCAGGGGGCCAGTTTGCCTGGCTACACCTTC. Encoded protein: CASSIGRQGASLPGYTF. This chain joins TRBV19 and TRBJ1-2, with 8 bases identical to TRBD1. CDR1 LNHDA and CDR2 SQIVND come from the germline V gene (reference sequence). V lost 1 base and J lost 7; bases outside the gene matches: 14. The CDR3 length is 17 residues.

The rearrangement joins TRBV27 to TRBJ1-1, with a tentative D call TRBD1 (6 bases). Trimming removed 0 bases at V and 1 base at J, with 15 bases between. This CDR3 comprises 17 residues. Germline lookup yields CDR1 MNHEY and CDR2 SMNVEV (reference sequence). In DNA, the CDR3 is TGTGCCAGCAGTTTATCGGTTGCAGGGGTGGGGAACACTGAAGCTTTCTTT. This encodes CASSLSVAGVGNTEAFF.

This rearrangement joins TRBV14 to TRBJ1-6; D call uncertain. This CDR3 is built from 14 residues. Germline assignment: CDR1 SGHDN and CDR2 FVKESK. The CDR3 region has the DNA TGTGCTACCAACCGTAGCTCCTATAATTCACCCCTCCACTTT. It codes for CATNRSSYNSPLHF.

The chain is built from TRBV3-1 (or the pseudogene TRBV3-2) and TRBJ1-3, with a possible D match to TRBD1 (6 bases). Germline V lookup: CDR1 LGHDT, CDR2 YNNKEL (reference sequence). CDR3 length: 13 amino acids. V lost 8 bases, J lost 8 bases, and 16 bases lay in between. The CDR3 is CASGGSGVHTIYF. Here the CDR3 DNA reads TGTGCCAGCGGGGGCTCCGGGGTTCACACCATATATTTT.

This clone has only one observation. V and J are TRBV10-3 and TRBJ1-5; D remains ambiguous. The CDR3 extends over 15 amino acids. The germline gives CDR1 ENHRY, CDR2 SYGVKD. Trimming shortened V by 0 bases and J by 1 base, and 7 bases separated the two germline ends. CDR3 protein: CAISESKQSNQPQHF. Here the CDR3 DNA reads TGTGCCATCAGTGAGTCGAAACAGAGCAATCAGCCCCAGCATTTT.